These 25 T cell receptor beta chains share one sample of origin, sequenced in a study of blood T cells in healthy people across ages. Sample-barcoded 5' priming and a J-beta primer mix drove a second PCR of roughly 7 to 11 cycles. Via MiXCR, TCRdb re-called the 5' RACE reads, giving one row per CDR3 protein. Of fewer than 2,000,000 distinct CDR3 sequences listed, approximately 39% were seen once; the top ten hold more than 20%. Sample: blood. Source of these receptors: a human donor in good health.

The chain has TRBV6-2 or TRBV6-3 and TRBJ1-2; D call uncertain. The length of the CDR3 is 13 residues. Looked up from germline, CDR1 is MNHEY and CDR2 is SVGEGT. V gave up 6 bases and J gave up 3 bases, with 11 bases separating them. This CDR3 is CASRKTRDYGYTF. For the CDR3, the DNA is TGTGCCAGCAGAAAGACCCGGGACTATGGCTACACCTTC.

This clonotype was seen a few times. This sequence joins TRBV12-3 or TRBV12-4 and TRBJ2-1; a weak D match, TRBD2 (6 bases). The CDR3 contains 15 residues. Between the trimmed V and J ends, which lost 3 bases and 8 bases, there was a span of 17 bases. The CDR3 protein is CASSFSGVGVYEQFF. CDR3 DNA sequence: TGTGCCAGCAGTTTTTCGGGAGTAGGGGTCTATGAGCAGTTCTTC.

Concerning this clonotype: A read error may produce the germline difference seen at one junction end. The rearrangement links TRBV7-2 to TRBJ2-3, with 9 bases identical to TRBD2. Germline CDR1 reads SGHTA; CDR2 reads FQGNSA. The CDR3 has 19 residues. The CDR3 protein is CASSLVWWRGGPSTDTRYF. The CDR3 bases are TGTGCCAGCAGCTTAGTTTGGTGGCGGGGGGGACCCTCCACAGATACGCGGTATTTT.

There are a few counts of this clonotype. The DNA for the CDR3 is TGTGCCAGCACCGACTTTAAGGTCCCCTCCTACGAGCAGTACTTC. Translation gives CASTDFKVPSYEQYF. The J gene is TRBJ2-7, the V gene TRBV11-2; D is uncertain. The CDR3 loop spans 15 amino acids. The ends were cut back, 7 bases at V and 0 bases at J, with 16 bases in the middle. CDR1 is SGHAT and CDR2 is FQNNGV in the germline V gene. The whole variable domain, filled in from reference TRBV11-2 and TRBJ2-7, reads EAGVAQSPRYKIIEKRQSVAFWCNPISGHATLYWYQQILGQGPKLLIQFQNNGVVDDSQLPKDRFSAERLKGVDSTLKIQPAKLEDSAVYLCASTDFKVPSYEQYFGPGTRLTVT.

The chain has TRBV20-1 and TRBJ2-5; no clear D gene. CDR3 size: 12 residues. Per germline, CDR1 DFQATT and CDR2 SNEGSKA (reference sequence). V gave up 6 bases and J gave up 5 bases, with 13 bases separating them. DNA of the CDR3: TGCAGTGCGCCGAGACGGAGCGAGACCCAGTACTTC. As protein: CSAPRRSETQYF.

The chain couples TRBV27 to TRBJ1-6, with D tentatively TRBD1 (6 bases). The V gene's germline CDR1 is MNHEY and CDR2 SMNVEV (reference sequence). The CDR3 spans 17 residues. The ends were cut back, 5 bases at V and 9 bases at J, with 23 bases in the middle. CDR3 nucleotides: TGTGCCAGCAGTCGCTATCCCCCACAGGGCATTAGTTCACCCCTCCACTTT. Translating it yields CASSRYPPQGISSPLHF.

In its sample, this clonotype was seen a few times. DNA of the CDR3: TGTGCCACCAGTGATCCGCGGCCTCCGGGACGGGAGACCCAGTACTTC. Translating it yields CATSDPRPPGRETQYF. The V gene is TRBV24-1, the J gene TRBJ2-5; either TRBD1 or TRBD2 may supply D (5 bases each). Germline CDR1 reads KGHDR; CDR2 reads SFDVKD. Trimming stripped 3 bases from V and 5 bases from J, with 18 bases between. The CDR3 sequence is 16 residues long.

V usage is TRBV12-3 or TRBV12-4 and J usage is TRBJ1-1, with D uncertain. The CDR3 is made up of 15 amino acids. Trimming stripped 5 bases from V and 0 bases from J, with 13 bases between. CDR3 bases: TGTGCCAGCAGTCCCGGGGAGTTACTGAACACTGAAGCTTTCTTT. Translated, it gives CASSPGELLNTEAFF.

The rearrangement links TRBV20-1 to TRBJ1-1, with D perhaps matching TRBD1 (5 bases). CDR3 length: 16 amino acids. The germline V and J ends were trimmed by 0 bases and 6 bases, with 20 bases remaining between them. Per the germline V gene, CDR1 is DFQATT and CDR2 is SNEGSKA (reference sequence). CDR3 coding DNA: TGCAGTGCTAGAGATCAGCGTTCGGGGGGTTTCGCTGAAGCTTTCTTT. Amino acid sequence: CSARDQRSGGFAEAFF.

Comment on this clonotype: At one end, the junction sequence differs from germline, possibly due to a read error. This chain links TRBV5-4 with TRBJ2-1; 7 bases line up with TRBD2. The CDR3 loop spans 18 amino acids. Looked up from germline, CDR1 is SGHNT and CDR2 is YYREEE (reference sequence). The CDR3 bases are TGTGCCTGCAGCTTGGGAGGGCGGCGCACAATCGAATACAATGAGCAGTTCTTC. Protein: CACSLGGRRTIEYNEQFF. Supplemented by reference TRBV5-4 and TRBJ2-1, the full variable domain reads ETGVTQSPTHLIKTRGQQVTLRCSSQSGHNTVSWYQQALGQGPQFIFQYYREEENGRGNFPPRFSGLQFPNYSSELNVNALELDDSALYLCACSLGGRRTIEYNEQFFGPGTRLTVL.

The genes are TRBV5-1 and TRBJ1-2, with no clear D. Trimming stripped 0 bases from V and 6 bases from J, with 12 bases between. The germline V gene encodes CDR1 SGHRS and CDR2 YFSETQ. The CDR3 extends over 14 amino acids. The CDR3, as DNA: TGCGCCAGCAGCTTGGAAACAAGGTGGAATGGCTACACCTTC. The encoded protein is CASSLETRWNGYTF.

This clonotype was found a few times. V usage is TRBV5-1 and J usage is TRBJ2-3, with 13 bases that match TRBD2. The germline V gene has CDR1 SGHRS and CDR2 YFSETQ. V lost 6 bases, J lost 0 bases, and 4 bases stayed unmatched. This CDR3 is built from 16 residues. The CDR3 is CASKGLAGDSTDTQYF. CDR3 in DNA: TGCGCCAGCAAAGGACTAGCGGGAGATAGCACAGATACGCAGTATTTT.

There are a few counts of this clonotype. The V call is TRBV5-1, the J call TRBJ1-2, with 8 bases fitting TRBD1. V was clipped by 4 bases and J by 2 bases; unmatched bases: 7. Per germline, CDR1 SGHRS and CDR2 YFSETQ. The CDR3 has 15 residues. CDR3 sequence (DNA): TGCGCCAGCAGCGCGACTCAGGGGGCCAACTATGGCTACACCTTC. Its translation: CASSATQGANYGYTF.

This chain joins TRBV4-2 and TRBJ2-3; 11 nucleotides agree with TRBD1. This CDR3 contains 19 residues. Germline loops: CDR1 LGHNA, CDR2 YNFKEQ. V shed 4 bases and J 2 bases; nucleotides not matched to a gene: 14. The CDR3 DNA reads TGTGCCAGCAGCCCAATAGGACAGGGGGCTAGACTACCCACAGATACGCAGTATTTT. This translates into CASSPIGQGARLPTDTQYF.

The V call is TRBV7-9, the J call TRBJ2-4; maybe TRBD1 (5 bases). From germline, CDR1 is SEHNR and CDR2 FQNEAQ (reference sequence). V was trimmed by 5 bases and J by 0 bases, leaving 17 bases between them. CDR3 size: 17 residues. CDR3 loop: CASSTTTGPVAKNIQYF. The CDR3 DNA reads as TGTGCCAGCAGCACAACCACAGGCCCTGTAGCCAAAAACATTCAGTACTTC.

The CDR3 spells CATSRGRGEGYNEQFF. The CDR3 DNA is TGTGCCACCAGCAGGGGCAGGGGGGAGGGATACAATGAGCAGTTCTTC. The V and J genes are TRBV15 and TRBJ2-1, with D perhaps TRBD1 or TRBD2 (7 bases each). Deletions cut 3 bases from V and 4 bases from J, with 16 bases between. The V gene's germline CDR1 is LNHNV and CDR2 YYDKDF (reference sequence). The CDR3 is 16 residues long.

This clonotype occurred once. J is TRBJ1-1 and V is TRBV11-3, with D possibly matching TRBD1 (5 bases). Trimming removed 4 bases from V and 0 bases from J, with 15 bases in between. Per the germline V gene, CDR1 is SGHNT and CDR2 is YENEEA. The CDR3 extends over 16 amino acids. CDR3 nucleotide sequence: TGTGCCAGCAGCTGGTACGGGCTGGGACTGAACACTGAAGCTTTCTTT. Amino acid sequence: CASSWYGLGLNTEAFF.

V gene TRBV11-1 combines with J gene TRBJ2-2, with D perhaps TRBD1 (6 bases). Germline V gives CDR1 SGHAT, CDR2 FQDESV (reference sequence). Deletions cut 7 bases from V and 0 bases from J, with 12 bases between. The CDR3 spans 15 residues. The CDR3 reads CASKVRTANTGELFF. The DNA for the CDR3 is TGTGCCAGCAAGGTCCGGACAGCGAACACCGGGGAGCTGTTTTTT.

The chain uses TRBV7-2 and TRBJ2-1, with TRBD1 matching 8 bases. CDR1 and CDR2 from the germline V gene are SGHTA and FQGNSA. This CDR3 has 13 residues. The junction had 5 bases not matched to a gene; V was cut back by 5 bases and J by 8 bases. The CDR3 bases are TGTGCCAGCAGCCAGGACAGGGATTATGAGCAGTTCTTC. Its translation is CASSQDRDYEQFF.

V is TRBV27 and J is TRBJ2-5; 10 bases match TRBD1. V trimming: 5 bases; J trimming: 11 bases; junction bases outside the gene matches: 14. The CDR3 contains 15 residues. In germline, CDR1 is MNHEY, CDR2 SMNVEV (reference sequence). The CDR3: CASSITGTGVGEQYF. CDR3 nucleotides: TGTGCCAGCAGTATAACCGGGACAGGGGTCGGGGAGCAGTACTTC.

The chain links TRBV18 to TRBJ2-1; D might be TRBD2 (6 bases). Germline V CDR1 and CDR2: KGHSH, LQKENI. V was clipped by 3 bases and J by 7 bases, with 10 bases between them. The CDR3 runs to 13 residues. The CDR3 protein is CASSPGLSNEQFF. The CDR3 nucleotides read TGTGCCAGCTCACCGGGACTTTCAAATGAGCAGTTCTTC.

The chain joins TRBV20-1 to TRBJ2-1; tentatively, D is TRBD2 (5 bases). The ends were cut back, 1 base at V and 6 bases at J, with 13 bases in the middle. The CDR3 contains 14 residues. CDR1 and CDR2 from the germline V gene are DFQATT and SNEGSKA (reference sequence). CDR3 in amino acids: CSARAASLANEQFF. The DNA for the CDR3 is TGCAGTGCTAGAGCGGCTAGTCTAGCCAATGAGCAGTTCTTC.

This chain connects TRBV5-1 to TRBJ1-3; D is unclear. The V and J ends lost 1 base and 0 bases respectively, with 8 bases between them. CDR3 length equals 15 residues. Germline CDR1 is SGHRS and CDR2 is YFSETQ. CDR3 sequence (DNA): TGCGCCAGCAGCTTGAACGCCGTCTCTGGAAACACCATATATTTT. As protein: CASSLNAVSGNTIYF.

The rearrangement uses TRBV12-3 or TRBV12-4 and TRBJ2-3; 8 nucleotides match TRBD1. V shed 6 bases, J shed 2 bases, and the junction held 7 bases outside the gene matches. This CDR3 spans 15 amino acids. Here the CDR3 reads CASSSGQGFTDTQYF. CDR3 DNA sequence: TGTGCCAGCAGCTCTGGACAGGGCTTCACAGATACGCAGTATTTT.

This clonotype was counted ten times or more. The chain carries TRBV12-3 or TRBV12-4 and TRBJ2-7, with 10 bases fitting TRBD1. This CDR3 is 14 amino acids long. J gave up 3 bases and V 3 bases, and 2 bases lay outside the gene matches. CDR3 sequence reads: CASSFRTGGYEQYF. DNA for the CDR3: TGTGCCAGCAGTTTCAGGACAGGGGGCTACGAGCAGTACTTC.